The 18 T cell receptor beta chains below come from one sample, sequenced in a study of blood T cell repertoires in COVID-19. Some clones are missing from TCRdb's copy, which holds only in-frame ones; the method was immunoSEQ multiplex PCR. The sample gives 430,000 or so clones, approximately 90% of which show up once; about 0.91% is in the top ten. The sequenced sample was peripheral blood. The source is a young man with COVID-19, enrolled during active disease.

The CDR3 sequence: CASQRRGYSDSNQPQHF. The CDR3 nucleotides read TGTGCCAGCCAACGGAGAGGGTATTCGGATAGCAATCAGCCCCAGCATTTT. The chain couples TRBV27 to TRBJ1-5; D is unresolved. In germline, CDR1 is MNHEY, CDR2 SMNVEV (reference sequence). The CDR3 has 17 residues. V lost 8 bases to trimming and J lost 0 bases, with 20 bases between them.

There are a few counts of this clone. The chain carries TRBV12-3 or TRBV12-4 and TRBJ1-1; TRBD1 agrees at 10 bases. Trimming removed 6 bases from V and 10 bases from J; junction bases left unmatched: 8. The CDR3 runs 13 residues. The CDR3 protein is CASSPSDRGRAFF. In DNA form, the CDR3 reads TGTGCCAGCAGCCCCTCAGACAGGGGGCGAGCTTTCTTT.

This clone showed up just a few times. The chain joins TRBV9 to TRBJ1-5, with D uncertain. The germline V and J ends were trimmed by 0 bases and 0 bases, with 4 bases remaining between them. From germline, CDR1 is SGDLS and CDR2 YYNGEE. This CDR3 is 14 amino acids long. The CDR3 DNA reads as TGTGCCAGCAGCGTAGGAGATAGCAATCAGCCCCAGCATTTT. Translated: CASSVGDSNQPQHF.

The chain is built from TRBV2 and TRBJ1-3; weak D call: TRBD1 (5 bases). The CDR3 extends over 14 amino acids. Germline-derived CDR1 and CDR2 are SNHLY and FYNNEI. V gave up 10 bases and J gave up 0 bases, with 13 bases separating them. In DNA form, the CDR3 reads TGTGCCACCGCTGGGGGGTCCTCTGGAAACACCATATATTTT. Translation: CATAGGSSGNTIYF.

The chain recombines TRBV9 with TRBJ2-1, with 10 bases fitting TRBD2. Germline CDR1 SGDLS, CDR2 YYNGEE. The ends lost 0 bases at V and 10 bases at J; junction bases unmatched: 10. This CDR3 has 16 residues. The DNA of the CDR3 is TGTGCCAGCAGCGTAGGTGGAGCGGGAGGGCCAGGGGAGCAGTTCTTC. This gives the protein CASSVGGAGGPGEQFF.

This chain connects TRBV15 to TRBJ1-4; 8 bases line up with TRBD1. Germline CDR1 is LNHNV and CDR2 is YYDKDF (reference sequence). The CDR3 loop spans 16 amino acids. Losses at the gene ends were 5 bases for V and 8 bases for J; bases not matched to a gene: 13. The CDR3 nucleotides read TGTGCCACCAGCGCCGAAGGACAGGGCCTACGAGAAAAACTGTTTTTT. Its translation is CATSAEGQGLREKLFF.

This rearrangement joins TRBV4-1 to TRBJ1-5; unclear D gene. Germline lookup yields CDR1 MGHRA and CDR2 YSYEKL. Trimming took off 0 bases at V and 2 bases at J, with 14 bases between the two ends. The length of the CDR3 is 17 residues. The CDR3, as DNA: TGCGCCAGCAGCCAAGAGAACAATCACCCCGGCAATCAGCCCCAGCATTTT. It encodes CASSQENNHPGNQPQHF.

The chain carries TRBV24-1 and TRBJ2-2; 8 bases agree with TRBD2. The CDR3 extends over 16 amino acids. Germline CDR1 KGHDR, CDR2 SFDVKD. Trimming cost V 1 base and J 5 bases; bases outside gene matches: 5. CDR3 bases: TGTGCCACCAGTGATTTCGGGAGGGGAAGGACCGGGGAGCTGTTTTTT. It specifies CATSDFGRGRTGELFF.

The CDR3 spells CASSPGGEGYEQYF. CDR3 nucleotides: TGTGCCAGCAGCCCAGGTGGGGAGGGCTACGAGCAGTACTTC. The gene calls are TRBV27 and TRBJ2-7; 7 bases match TRBD2. The germline CDR1 and CDR2 sequences are MNHEY and SMNVEV (reference sequence). V gave up 6 bases and J gave up 3 bases; unmatched junction bases: 8. This CDR3 has 14 residues.

The V and J genes are TRBV11-2 and TRBJ2-7; the match to TRBD2 covers 11 bases. J gave up 1 base and V 1 base, and 0 bases lay outside the gene matches. Germline CDR1 and CDR2: SGHAT and FQNNGV. This CDR3 contains 15 residues. The CDR3 sequence is CASSLGLAGSYEQYF. CDR3 DNA sequence: TGTGCCAGCAGCTTAGGACTAGCGGGATCCTACGAGCAGTACTTC.

This clone has a single count. This chain connects TRBV5-4 to TRBJ2-3; 10 bases fit TRBD2. The ends lost 4 bases at V and 3 bases at J; junction bases unmatched: 5. Germline V gives CDR1 SGHNT, CDR2 YYREEE (reference sequence). CDR3 length: 15 residues. The CDR3: CASSKELAGTDTQYF. The CDR3 DNA follows: TGTGCCAGCAGCAAGGAACTAGCGGGGACAGATACGCAGTATTTT.

V is TRBV20-1 and J is TRBJ1-4; 8 bases match TRBD1. The CDR3 has 11 residues. J gave up 15 bases and V 3 bases, and 6 bases lay outside the gene matches. Germline V CDR1 and CDR2: DFQATT, SNEGSKA (reference sequence). The CDR3 sequence: CSASYGTGLFF. DNA for the CDR3: TGCAGTGCTAGTTACGGGACAGGCTTGTTTTTT.

The gene calls are TRBV20-1 and TRBJ2-7; D ambiguous. The germline V gene encodes CDR1 DFQATT and CDR2 SNEGSKA (reference sequence). This CDR3 is built from 11 residues. V lost 3 bases to trimming and J lost 9 bases, with 12 bases between them. This chain's CDR3 is CSASGVAGQYF. In nucleotides, the CDR3 is TGCAGTGCTAGCGGAGTGGCCGGGCAGTACTTC.

The chain employs TRBV7-2 and TRBJ1-2; a possible D gene is TRBD1 (6 bases). Germline assignment: CDR1 SGHTA and CDR2 FQGNSA. V lost 5 bases and J lost 0, with 13 bases in between. The CDR3 extends over 15 amino acids. CDR3 in amino acids: CASSQTDRTNYGYTF. In DNA form, the CDR3 reads TGTGCCAGCAGCCAAACAGACAGGACTAACTATGGCTACACCTTC.

As regards this clone: Other nucleotide sequences in the sample specify the same CDR3. The V and J genes are TRBV20-1 and TRBJ1-1, with 7 bases identical to TRBD1. There are 11 residues in the CDR3. J was trimmed by 6 bases and V by 4 bases; bases with no gene match: 2. The V gene's germline CDR1 is DFQATT and CDR2 SNEGSKA (reference sequence). The CDR3 bases are TGCAGTGCTACTGACAGGGCTGAAGCTTTCTTT. Its translation is CSATDRAEAFF.

The chain carries TRBV27 and TRBJ2-3, with D unclear. V gave up 2 bases and J gave up 3 bases, with 9 bases separating them. The CDR3 extends over 14 amino acids. Germline V gene sequence: CDR1 MNHEY, CDR2 SMNVEV (reference sequence). CDR3 DNA sequence: TGTGCCAGCAGTTTAACGGTCGTTACAGATACGCAGTATTTT. It codes for CASSLTVVTDTQYF.

J is TRBJ2-2 and V is TRBV7-8; perhaps TRBD1 as D (6 bases). The V gene lost 5 bases and the J gene lost 6 bases, with 13 bases spanning the gap. Germline CDR1 and CDR2: SGHVS and FQNEAQ. This CDR3 is 14 amino acids long. CDR3 sequence reads: CASSNYRAAGELFF. For the CDR3, the DNA is TGTGCCAGCAGCAATTACAGGGCCGCCGGGGAGCTGTTTTTT.

The genes are TRBV2 and TRBJ2-1; tentative D call: TRBD1 (6 bases). Trimming removed 7 bases from V and 4 bases from J, with 17 bases in between. Germline CDR1 SNHLY, CDR2 FYNNEI. This CDR3 region has 15 residues. This CDR3 is CASTYRDDRYNEQFF. In DNA, the CDR3 is TGTGCCAGCACCTACAGGGACGATAGATACAATGAGCAGTTCTTC.